The 29 T cell receptor beta chains in this list originate from one sample, sequenced in a study of shared clonotypes between healthy human individuals. Some clones are missing from TCRdb's copy, which holds only in-frame ones; the method was immunoSEQ multiplex PCR. The top ten clones hold 10% of a sample with fewer than 400,000 clones, about 74% of them seen once. Sequencing was done on a sample of memory CD4+ T cells sorted from blood. Subset meaning: CD45RA-negative fraction. These receptor sequences come from a man younger than 40 in good health.

The chain employs TRBV20-1 and TRBJ2-5; 7 nucleotides line up with TRBD1. This CDR3 has 11 amino acids. The junction had 3 bases not matched to a gene; V was cut back by 6 bases and J by 5 bases. Germline CDR1 DFQATT, CDR2 SNEGSKA (reference sequence). The CDR3 reads CSAGQWETQYF. Here the CDR3 DNA reads TGCAGTGCGGGACAGTGGGAGACCCAGTACTTC.

Ten or more counts support this clone. V is TRBV6-5 and J is TRBJ2-3; weak D call: TRBD2 (7 bases). The CDR3 contains 14 residues. CDR1 is MNHEY and CDR2 is SVGAGI in the germline V gene. Trimming stripped 6 bases from V and 0 bases from J, with 10 bases between. CDR3 DNA sequence: TGTGCCAGCAGGGGGGGGCTTAGCACAGATACGCAGTATTTT. Translation gives CASRGGLSTDTQYF.

This clone was seen more than once but under ten times. The rearrangement joins TRBV13 to TRBJ2-7; D gene ambiguous. The V and J ends lost 2 bases and 4 bases respectively, with 12 bases between them. The CDR3 is 14 amino acids. Germline V gene lookup returns CDR1 PRHDT and CDR2 FYEKMQ (reference sequence). The CDR3 protein is CASSLSSSSYEQYF. Here the CDR3 DNA reads TGTGCCAGCAGCTTATCTTCCTCCTCTTACGAGCAGTACTTC.

This clone was observed once. The chain is built from TRBV11-2 and TRBJ2-6, with D hard to call. Germline V CDR1 and CDR2: SGHAT, FQNNGV. The CDR3 has 13 amino acids. Trimming took off 7 bases at V and 3 bases at J, with 7 bases between the two ends. In nucleotides, the CDR3 is TGTGCCAGCACCACCGATGGGGCCAACGTCCTGACTTTC. Protein: CASTTDGANVLTF.

There are many counts of this clone. The chain links TRBV5-1 to TRBJ2-1, with 10 positions matching TRBD1. Germline lookup yields CDR1 SGHRS and CDR2 YFSETQ. Unmatched junction bases numbered 10, after V lost 4 bases and J lost 0 bases. This CDR3 has 18 amino acids. The CDR3 DNA is TGCGCCAGCAGCCTATACCGCGGGACAGGGGCCTCCTACAATGAGCAGTTCTTC. Its protein is CASSLYRGTGASYNEQFF.

On this clone itself: Other nucleotide sequences from this sample produce the same CDR3. The chain carries TRBV28 and TRBJ2-3; no definite D call. V was clipped by 3 bases and J by 7 bases, with 8 bases between them. The CDR3 covers 12 residues. The germline CDR1 and CDR2 sequences are MDHEN and SYDVKM. The CDR3 nucleotides read TGTGCCAGCAGTTTCAGGCGGAATACGCAGTATTTT. Encoded protein: CASSFRRNTQYF.

This chain links TRBV2 with TRBJ2-7; D perhaps matches TRBD1 (6 bases). The CDR3 sequence is 15 residues long. Germline CDR1 and CDR2: SNHLY and FYNNEI. V lost 4 bases and J lost 0, with 13 bases in between. CDR3 residues: CASSGDRSSSYEQYF. CDR3 coding DNA: TGTGCCAGCAGTGGAGACAGGTCGAGCTCCTACGAGCAGTACTTC.

This rearrangement joins TRBV28 to TRBJ1-4; 7 nucleotides line up with TRBD1. The junction had 8 bases not matched to a gene; V was cut back by 6 bases and J by 1 base. Looked up from germline, CDR1 is MDHEN and CDR2 is SYDVKM. CDR3 length equals 16 residues. In DNA form, the CDR3 reads TGTGCCAGCAGGCCCGGGACAGACGTAACTAATGAAAAACTGTTTTTT. Residues: CASRPGTDVTNEKLFF.

The chain joins TRBV4-3 to TRBJ2-5; D gene unclear. This CDR3 comprises 15 residues. The germline V gene encodes CDR1 LGHNA and CDR2 YSLEER. V lost 0 bases and J 2 bases, leaving 10 bases between the germline ends. The CDR3 reads CASSQDRSRQETQYF. Here the CDR3 DNA reads TGCGCCAGCAGCCAAGATCGTTCGCGACAAGAGACCCAGTACTTC.

This clone has just one count. The chain couples TRBV29-1 to TRBJ1-1; TRBD1 aligns across 7 bases. The germline V gene has CDR1 SQVTM and CDR2 ANQGSEA. CDR3 size: 16 residues. After removal of 6 bases from V and 8 bases from J, the junction contained 21 bases not matched to a gene. The CDR3 region is CSVKSPRGDSRNEAFF. CDR3 DNA: TGCAGCGTCAAATCCCCTAGGGGGGACAGTAGAAACGAAGCTTTCTTT.

This clone was seen a single time. V is TRBV5-1 and J is TRBJ1-2, with D uncertain. The CDR3 sequence is 14 residues long. V gave up 1 base and J gave up 4 bases, with 11 bases separating them. CDR1 is SGHRS, CDR2 YFSETQ, per germline. The CDR3 region is CASSLLDGSYGYTF. The CDR3 bases are TGCGCCAGCAGCTTGTTGGACGGTAGCTATGGCTACACCTTC. Variable domain in full (rest from reference TRBV5-1 and TRBJ1-2): KAGVTQTPRYLIKTRGQQVTLSCSPISGHRSVSWYQQTPGQGLQFLFEYFSETQRNKGNFPGRFSGRQFSNSRSEMNVSTLELGDSALYLCASSLLDGSYGYTFGSGTRLTVV.

V is TRBV5-1 and J is TRBJ2-5, with TRBD1 matching over 9 bases. CDR1 and CDR2 (germline): SGHRS, YFSETQ. The CDR3 has 15 residues. Trimming cost V 4 bases and J 5 bases; bases outside gene matches: 9. CDR3 in amino acids: CASSDPQGAGETQYF. The CDR3 DNA sequence: TGCGCCAGCAGCGACCCACAGGGGGCGGGGGAGACCCAGTACTTC.

V usage is TRBV15 and J usage is TRBJ2-1, with 9 nucleotides matching TRBD1. The CDR3 has 17 amino acids. Trimming took 0 bases from V and 7 from J; bases not matched to a gene: 10. Germline V gives CDR1 LNHNV, CDR2 YYDKDF (reference sequence). The CDR3 DNA reads as TGTGCCACCAGCAGAGATCTTGGGACAGGGTCGGGGAATGAGCAGTTCTTC. Protein product: CATSRDLGTGSGNEQFF. Combining the CDR3 with reference TRBV15 and TRBJ2-1 gives the whole variable domain DAMVIQNPRYQVTQFGKPVTLSCSQTLNHNVMYWYQQKSSQAPKLLFHYYDKDFNNEADTPDNFQSRRPNTSFCFLDIRSPGLGDTAMYLCATSRDLGTGSGNEQFFGPGTRLTVL.

The chain is built from TRBV11-2 and TRBJ2-3; the D is unclear. Trimming removed 1 base from V and 0 bases from J, with 5 bases in between. This CDR3 has 14 residues. Germline V gene sequence: CDR1 SGHAT, CDR2 FQNNGV. This CDR3 is CASSLVQSTDTQYF. The CDR3 coding sequence is TGTGCCAGCAGCTTAGTTCAGAGCACAGATACGCAGTATTTT.

This clone appeared once. The CDR3 DNA reads as TGCAGCGGTGGGGGCGGGAGCATTGGTGAGCAGTTCTTC. Translating gives CSGGGGSIGEQFF. V usage is TRBV29-1 and J usage is TRBJ2-1; weak D call: TRBD2 (7 bases). Germline loops: CDR1 SQVTM, CDR2 ANQGSEA. V was pared by 7 bases and J by 9 bases, with 19 bases between. The CDR3 totals 13 residues.

V usage is TRBV7-2 and J usage is TRBJ2-3; 9 positions agree with TRBD2. The CDR3 extends over 15 amino acids. CDR1 and CDR2 (germline): SGHTA, FQGNSA. Germline trimming cut 5 bases from V and 5 bases from J; bases unmatched to any gene: 8. CDR3 sequence: CASSPPGLAVDTQYF. The CDR3 DNA is TGTGCCAGCAGCCCCCCGGGACTAGCTGTAGATACGCAGTATTTT.

Only a few counts were recorded for this clone. The CDR3 loop is CASGGRKSYEQYF. The DNA for the CDR3 is TGTGCGTCCGGTGGCCGGAAGTCCTACGAGCAGTACTTC. The chain is built from TRBV6-5 and TRBJ2-7; no definite D call. The CDR3 loop spans 13 amino acids. Looked up from germline, CDR1 is MNHEY and CDR2 is SVGAGI.

This clone was counted once. V and J are TRBV19 and TRBJ1-1, with 8 positions matching TRBD1. The CDR3 extends over 15 amino acids. J was trimmed by 1 base and V by 3 bases; bases with no gene match: 4. CDR1 is LNHDA and CDR2 is SQIVND in the germline V gene (reference sequence). DNA of the CDR3: TGTGCCAGTAGTATGGGACAGGTTGGGAACACTGAAGCTTTCTTT. Translated: CASSMGQVGNTEAFF.

For the CDR3, the DNA is TGTGCCAGCAGTTTAAGGCAGTTCAGCATTAATGAGCAGTTCTTC. As protein: CASSLRQFSINEQFF. V gene TRBV27 combines with J gene TRBJ2-1; no definite D call. V was cut by 2 bases and J by 7 bases, with 15 bases left in between. Per the germline V gene, CDR1 is MNHEY and CDR2 is SMNVEV (reference sequence). This CDR3 has 15 residues.

The chain couples TRBV5-8 to TRBJ2-2; D perhaps matches TRBD2 (5 bases). The CDR3 is 16 amino acids. The V end lost 3 bases, the J end lost 3 bases, and 15 bases lay between the germline ends. Germline V gives CDR1 SGHTS, CDR2 YDEGEE. CDR3 nucleotides: TGTGCCAGCAGCTACCCGCGGCGGCGGGACACCGGGGAGCTGTTTTTT. Amino acid sequence: CASSYPRRRDTGELFF.

This chain connects TRBV7-3 to TRBJ2-3; TRBD2 might be the D (6 bases). V lost 5 bases, J lost 5 bases, and 14 bases lay in between. The CDR3 extends over 14 amino acids. CDR1 is SGHTA, CDR2 FQGTGA, per germline. CDR3 protein: CASSTTSRGDTQYF. The CDR3 bases are TGTGCCAGCAGCACCACTAGCCGAGGAGATACGCAGTATTTT.

The chain is built from TRBV5-1 and TRBJ2-7, with 9 positions matching TRBD2. The CDR3 length is 14 residues. The germline gives CDR1 SGHRS, CDR2 YFSETQ. Trimming cost V 5 bases and J 6 bases; bases outside gene matches: 9. The CDR3 spells CASRQGSGSGEQYF. The CDR3 region has the DNA TGCGCCAGCAGACAAGGTAGCGGGAGTGGCGAGCAGTACTTC.

The chain is built from TRBV2 and TRBJ1-4; no clear D gene. This CDR3 spans 11 amino acids. Germline V gene sequence: CDR1 SNHLY, CDR2 FYNNEI. V was cut by 7 bases and J by 10 bases, with 10 bases left in between. The CDR3 sequence: CASTTSGKLFF. The DNA for the CDR3 is TGTGCCAGCACCACGTCAGGAAAACTGTTTTTT.

The chain is built from TRBV15 and TRBJ2-1, with 9 bases matching TRBD2. Germline V gene sequence: CDR1 LNHNV, CDR2 YYDKDF (reference sequence). The CDR3 totals 19 residues. After removal of 4 bases from V and 3 bases from J, the junction contained 16 bases not matched to a gene. The CDR3 DNA reads as TGTGCCACCAGCACCTACCTGACTAGCGGAAACCCGGTCTACAATGAGCAGTTCTTC. Translating gives CATSTYLTSGNPVYNEQFF.

This clone was picked up one time. The V and J genes are TRBV9 and TRBJ2-1; 9 nucleotides match TRBD2. The germline V gene has CDR1 SGDLS and CDR2 YYNGEE. V dropped 0 bases and J dropped 5; count of bases not matched to a gene: 6. The CDR3 sequence is 16 residues long. CDR3 nucleotide sequence: TGTGCCAGCAGCGTAGCTGTTCGACTAGCGGACAATGAGCAGTTCTTC. It codes for CASSVAVRLADNEQFF.

This rearrangement joins TRBV7-9 to TRBJ2-7; 10 positions agree with TRBD1. This CDR3 comprises 19 residues. From germline, CDR1 is SEHNR and CDR2 FQNEAQ (reference sequence). Trimming took 0 bases from V and 0 from J; bases not matched to a gene: 11. The CDR3: CASSLAKGQGRRSSYEQYF. CDR3 nucleotides: TGTGCCAGCAGCTTAGCGAAGGGACAGGGGCGGCGGAGCTCCTACGAGCAGTACTTC. Using reference TRBV7-9 and TRBJ2-7 for the parts outside the CDR3, the full variable domain is DTGVSQNPRHKITKRGQNVTFRCDPISEHNRLYWYRQTLGQGPEFLTYFQNEAQLEKSRLLSDRFSAERPKGSFSTLEIQRTEQGDSAMYLCASSLAKGQGRRSSYEQYFGPGTRLTVT.

This clone has only one observation. The genes are TRBV9 and TRBJ2-1; D assignment may be TRBD1 or TRBD2 (6 bases each). Trimming stripped 4 bases from V and 15 bases from J, with 23 bases between. The CDR3 is 14 amino acids. CDR1 is SGDLS and CDR2 is YYNGEE in the germline V gene. The CDR3 DNA reads TGTGCCAGCAGCCCACTCACCGGGGGCGGGTTACTGTTCTTC. Amino acid sequence: CASSPLTGGGLLFF.

The chain employs TRBV6-5 and TRBJ2-1; D call uncertain. The CDR3 totals 11 residues. Trimming cost V 6 bases and J 5 bases, with 5 bases left between them. Germline V gives CDR1 MNHEY, CDR2 SVGAGI. The DNA of the CDR3 is TGTGCCAGCAGGAGAAACAATGAGCAGTTCTTC. This gives the protein CASRRNNEQFF.

The J gene is TRBJ2-2, the V gene TRBV6-1; D is possibly TRBD2 (5 bases). Germline V gene sequence: CDR1 MNHNS, CDR2 SASEGT. The germline V and J ends were trimmed by 7 bases and 6 bases, with 12 bases remaining between them. This CDR3 is 13 amino acids long. CDR3 in DNA: TGTGCCAGCAAAGAACGGGATGCCGGGGAGCTGTTTTTT. Translated, it gives CASKERDAGELFF.